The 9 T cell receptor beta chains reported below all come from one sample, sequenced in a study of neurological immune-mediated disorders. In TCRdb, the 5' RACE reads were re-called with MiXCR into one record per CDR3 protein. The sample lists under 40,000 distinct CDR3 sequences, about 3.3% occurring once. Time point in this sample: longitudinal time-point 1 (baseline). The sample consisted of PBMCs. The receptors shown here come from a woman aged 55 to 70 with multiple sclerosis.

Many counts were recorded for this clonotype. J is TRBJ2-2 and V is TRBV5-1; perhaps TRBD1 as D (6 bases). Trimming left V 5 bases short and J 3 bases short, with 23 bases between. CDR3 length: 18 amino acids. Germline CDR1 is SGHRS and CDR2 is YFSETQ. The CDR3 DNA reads TGCGCCAGCAGTTCGTCGTGGGGGCGCTGGATGGACACCGGGGAGCTGTTTTTT. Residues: CASSSSWGRWMDTGELFF.

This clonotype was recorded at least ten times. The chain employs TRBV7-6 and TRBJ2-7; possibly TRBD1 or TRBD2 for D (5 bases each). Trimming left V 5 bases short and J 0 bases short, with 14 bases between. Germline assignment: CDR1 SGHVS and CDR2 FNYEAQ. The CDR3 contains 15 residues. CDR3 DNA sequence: TGTGCCAGCAGCAAACTGACGGGGCTCTCCTACGAGCAGTACTTC. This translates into CASSKLTGLSYEQYF.

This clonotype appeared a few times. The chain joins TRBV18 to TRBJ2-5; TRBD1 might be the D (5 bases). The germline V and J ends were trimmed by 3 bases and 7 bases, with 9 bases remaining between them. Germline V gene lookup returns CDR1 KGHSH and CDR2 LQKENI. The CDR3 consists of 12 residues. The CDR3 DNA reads TGTGCCAGCTCACCCGAAAGGGGGACCCAGTACTTC. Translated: CASSPERGTQYF.

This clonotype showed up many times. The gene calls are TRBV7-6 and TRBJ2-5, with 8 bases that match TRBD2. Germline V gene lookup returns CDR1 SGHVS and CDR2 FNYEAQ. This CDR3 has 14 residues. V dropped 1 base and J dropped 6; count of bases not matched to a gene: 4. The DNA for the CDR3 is TGTGCCAGCAGCTTAGTAGGGACTAGGCAGACCCAGTACTTC. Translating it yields CASSLVGTRQTQYF.

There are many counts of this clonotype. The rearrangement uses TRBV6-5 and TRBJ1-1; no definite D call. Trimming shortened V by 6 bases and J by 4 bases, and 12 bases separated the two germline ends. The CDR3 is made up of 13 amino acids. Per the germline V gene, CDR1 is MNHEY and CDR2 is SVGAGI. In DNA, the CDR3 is TGTGCCAGCAGACAAACAGTTACCACTGAAGCTTTCTTT. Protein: CASRQTVTTEAFF.

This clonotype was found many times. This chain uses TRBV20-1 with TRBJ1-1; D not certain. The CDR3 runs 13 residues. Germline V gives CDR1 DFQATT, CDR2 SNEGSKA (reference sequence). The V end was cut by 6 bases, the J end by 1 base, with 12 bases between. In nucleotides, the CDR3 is TGCAGTGCCGCCTTGGAAGGGAACACTGAAGCTTTCTTT. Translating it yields CSAALEGNTEAFF.

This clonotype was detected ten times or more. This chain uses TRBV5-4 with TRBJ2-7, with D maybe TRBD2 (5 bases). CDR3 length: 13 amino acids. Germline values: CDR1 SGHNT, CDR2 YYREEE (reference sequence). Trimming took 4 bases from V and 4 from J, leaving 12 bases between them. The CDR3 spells CASSAADEYEQYF. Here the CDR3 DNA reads TGTGCCAGCAGCGCAGCGGACGAATACGAGCAGTACTTC.

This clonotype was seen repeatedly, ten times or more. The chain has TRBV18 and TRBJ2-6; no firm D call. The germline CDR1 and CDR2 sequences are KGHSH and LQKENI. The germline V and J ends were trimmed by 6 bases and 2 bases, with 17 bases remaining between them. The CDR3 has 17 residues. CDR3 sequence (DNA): TGTGCCAGCTCTCCCTCGGACCCCGGCGCTGGGGCCAACGTCCTGACTTTC. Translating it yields CASSPSDPGAGANVLTF. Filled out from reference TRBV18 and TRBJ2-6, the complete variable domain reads NAGVMQNPRHLVRRRGQEARLRCSPMKGHSHVYWYRQLPEEGLKFMVYLQKENIIDESGMPKERFSAEFPKEGPSILRIQQVVRGDSAAYFCASSPSDPGAGANVLTFGAGSRLTVL.

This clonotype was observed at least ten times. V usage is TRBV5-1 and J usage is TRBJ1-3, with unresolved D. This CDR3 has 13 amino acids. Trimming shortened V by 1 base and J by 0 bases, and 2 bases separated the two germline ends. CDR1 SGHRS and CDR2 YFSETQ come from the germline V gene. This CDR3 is CASSLFSGNTIYF. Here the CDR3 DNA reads TGCGCCAGCAGCTTGTTCTCTGGAAACACCATATATTTT.